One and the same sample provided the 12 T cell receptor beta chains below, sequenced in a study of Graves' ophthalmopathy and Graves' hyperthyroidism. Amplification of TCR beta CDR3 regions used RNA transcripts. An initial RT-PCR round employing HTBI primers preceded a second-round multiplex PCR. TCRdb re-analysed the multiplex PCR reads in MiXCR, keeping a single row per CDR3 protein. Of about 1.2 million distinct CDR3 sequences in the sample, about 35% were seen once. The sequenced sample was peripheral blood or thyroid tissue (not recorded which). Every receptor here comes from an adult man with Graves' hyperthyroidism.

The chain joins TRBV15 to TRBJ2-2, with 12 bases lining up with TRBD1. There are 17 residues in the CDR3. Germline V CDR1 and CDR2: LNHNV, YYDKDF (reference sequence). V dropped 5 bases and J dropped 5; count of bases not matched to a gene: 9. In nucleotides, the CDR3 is TGTGCCACCAGCCGTATGGGACAGGGGGCGCGGACCGGGGAGCTGTTTTTT. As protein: CATSRMGQGARTGELFF.

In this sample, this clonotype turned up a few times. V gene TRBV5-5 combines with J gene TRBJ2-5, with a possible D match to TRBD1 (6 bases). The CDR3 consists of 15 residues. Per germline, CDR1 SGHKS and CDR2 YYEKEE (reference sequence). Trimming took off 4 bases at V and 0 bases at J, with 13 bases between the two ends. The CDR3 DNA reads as TGTGCCAGCAGCCATAGGACAGAGAACCAAGAGACCCAGTACTTC. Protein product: CASSHRTENQETQYF.

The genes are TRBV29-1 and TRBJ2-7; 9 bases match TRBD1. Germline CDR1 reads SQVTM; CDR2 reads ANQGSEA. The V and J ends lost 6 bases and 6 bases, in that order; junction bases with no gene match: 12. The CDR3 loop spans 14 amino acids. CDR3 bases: TGCAGCGTCGATACAGGGGGCCAGGCTGGCGAGCAGTACTTC. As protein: CSVDTGGQAGEQYF.

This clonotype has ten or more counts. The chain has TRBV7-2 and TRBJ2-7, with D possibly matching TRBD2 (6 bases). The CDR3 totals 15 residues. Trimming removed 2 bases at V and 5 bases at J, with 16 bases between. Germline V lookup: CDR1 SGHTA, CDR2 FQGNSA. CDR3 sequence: CASSLRSGSSDEQYF. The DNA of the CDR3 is TGTGCCAGCAGCTTACGTTCCGGGAGTAGCGACGAGCAGTACTTC.

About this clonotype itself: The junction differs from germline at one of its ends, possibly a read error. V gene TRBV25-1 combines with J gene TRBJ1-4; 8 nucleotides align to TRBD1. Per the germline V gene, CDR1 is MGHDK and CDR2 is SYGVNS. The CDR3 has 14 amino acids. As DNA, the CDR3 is TGTGCCAGCAGTGACGACAGGGGTAATGAAAAACTGGTTTTT. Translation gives CASSDDRGNEKLVF.

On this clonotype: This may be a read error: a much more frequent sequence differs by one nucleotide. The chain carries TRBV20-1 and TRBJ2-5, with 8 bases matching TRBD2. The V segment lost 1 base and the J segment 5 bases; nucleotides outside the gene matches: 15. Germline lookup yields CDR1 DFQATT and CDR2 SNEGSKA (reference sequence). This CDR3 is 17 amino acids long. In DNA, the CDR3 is TGCAGTGCTAGAGGCCCAGATTGGCGGGAGGCGAGGGAGACCCAGTACTTC. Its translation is CSARGPDWREARETQYF.

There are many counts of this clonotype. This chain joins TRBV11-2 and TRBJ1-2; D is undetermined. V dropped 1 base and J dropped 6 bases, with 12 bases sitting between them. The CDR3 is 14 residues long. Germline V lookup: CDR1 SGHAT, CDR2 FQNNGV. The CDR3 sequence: CASSLGPIQHGYTF. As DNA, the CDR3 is TGTGCCAGCAGCTTAGGACCGATCCAGCATGGCTACACCTTC.

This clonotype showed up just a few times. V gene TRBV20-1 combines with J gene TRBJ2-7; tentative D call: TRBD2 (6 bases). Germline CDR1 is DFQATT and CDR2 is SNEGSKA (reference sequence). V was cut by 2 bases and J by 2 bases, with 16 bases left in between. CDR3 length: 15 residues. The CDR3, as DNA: TGCAGTGCTAGAATCCTCGGGGGAACCGCCTACGAGCAGTACTTC. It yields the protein CSARILGGTAYEQYF.

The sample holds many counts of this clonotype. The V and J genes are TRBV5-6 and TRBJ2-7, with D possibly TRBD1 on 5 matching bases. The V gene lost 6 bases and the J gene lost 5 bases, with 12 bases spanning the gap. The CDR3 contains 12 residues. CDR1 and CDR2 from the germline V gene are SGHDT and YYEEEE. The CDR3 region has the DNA TGTGCCAGCAACGAAGGGGCGGACGAGCAGTACTTC. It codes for CASNEGADEQYF. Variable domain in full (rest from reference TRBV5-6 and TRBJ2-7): DAGVTQSPTHLIKTRGQQVTLRCSPKSGHDTVSWYQQALGQGPQFIFQYYEEEERQRGNFPDRFSGHQFPNYSSELNVNALLLGDSALYLCASNEGADEQYFGPGTRLTVT.

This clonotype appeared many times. Here the CDR3 reads CASLDSGANVLTF. In nucleotides, the CDR3 is TGTGCCAGCCTTGACTCTGGGGCCAACGTCCTGACTTTC. J is TRBJ2-6 and V is TRBV6-6; D gene uncertain. Trimming removed 8 bases at V and 0 bases at J, with 5 bases between. CDR3 length: 13 amino acids. Germline CDR1 is MNHNY and CDR2 is SVGAGI (reference sequence).

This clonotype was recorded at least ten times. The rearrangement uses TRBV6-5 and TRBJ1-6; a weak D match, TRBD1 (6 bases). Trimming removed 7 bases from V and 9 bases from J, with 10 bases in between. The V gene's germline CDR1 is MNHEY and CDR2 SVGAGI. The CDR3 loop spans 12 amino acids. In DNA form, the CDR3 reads TGTGCCAGCAAACAGGGACCTTCACCCCTCCACTTT. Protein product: CASKQGPSPLHF.

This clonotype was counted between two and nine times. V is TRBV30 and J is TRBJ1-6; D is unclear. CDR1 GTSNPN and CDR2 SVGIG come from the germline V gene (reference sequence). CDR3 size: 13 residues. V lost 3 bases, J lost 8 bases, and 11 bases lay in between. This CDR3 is CAWRPLRDSPLHF. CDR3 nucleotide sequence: TGTGCCTGGAGACCCCTCCGGGATTCACCCCTCCACTTT.